This T cell receptor (beta chain) came from a study of glioma-infiltrating T cells. The study's findings and limits: Above-expected tissue-blood divergence occurred in all gliomas, most in low-grade ones.

This clonotype was counted only a few times. Its antigen is currently unknown. Trimming removed 4 bases from V and 0 bases from J, with 9 bases in between. Germline assignment: CDR1 LNHDA and CDR2 SQIVND (reference sequence). CDR3 size: 15 residues. The iRepertoire nested amplicon-rescue multiplex PCR amplified TCR alpha and beta CDR3s from RNA. One-step reverse transcription and amplification started from around 100-400 ng of tissue mRNA or PBMC total RNA. TCRdb passed the multiplex PCR reads through MiXCR, listing each CDR3 protein once. The top ten clones hold about two fifths of a sample with approximately 12,000 distinct CDR3 sequences, 26% of them seen once.

This rearrangement joins TRBV19 to TRBJ2-2; tentative D call: TRBD1 (5 bases). The receptor was isolated from a human donor with low-grade glioma or glioblastoma, undergoing nonglioma brain surgery, or in good health (not recorded which). The specimen was glioma tissue, nonneoplastic brain tissue, or PBMCs (not recorded which). The CDR3 region is CASSKGYPNTGELFF. The CDR3 region has the DNA TGTGCCAGTAGTAAGGGGTACCCGAACACCGGGGAGCTGTTTTTT.